This note documents a single T cell receptor beta chain sequence. CDR3 length equals 19 residues. The ends were cut back, 6 bases at V and 2 bases at J, with 28 bases in the middle. Germline CDR1 MNHEY, CDR2 SVGEGT. This specimen belongs to a study of blood T cell repertoires in COVID-19. Data came from immunoSEQ multiplex PCR; TCRdb stores just in-frame clones and leaves some out. The sample records hundreds of thousands of clones, 85% to 90% being singletons. The rearrangement uses TRBV6-2 or TRBV6-3 and TRBJ2-5, with D possibly being TRBD1 (6 bases). This TCR derives from a man older than 75 with acute or convalescent COVID-19. The sample taken for sequencing was peripheral blood. Here the CDR3 reads CASSLLTPFRGSPQETQYF. CDR3 DNA sequence: TGTGCCAGCAGCCTATTGACACCTTTTAGGGGGTCCCCACAAGAGACCCAGTACTTC.